What follows are 27 T cell receptor beta chains derived from one specimen sequenced in a study of T-cell reconstitution after alpha-beta-depleted transplantation in children. This sample's TCRbeta library carried unique molecular identifier barcodes. TCRdb reprocessed the PCR reads via MiXCR and lists one record per CDR3 protein. The table shows about 610,000 distinct CDR3 sequences, with 10% occurring only once. Material: PBMCs from the stem cell graft donor, obtained from the stem cell graft. The origin of the receptors is a human donor who donated a stem cell graft to a child with acute myeloid leukemia.

This clonotype was seen ten or more times. V and J are TRBV7-2 and TRBJ2-3; 13 nucleotides line up with TRBD2. The ends lost 5 bases at V and 2 bases at J; junction bases unmatched: 13. Germline V gene sequence: CDR1 SGHTA, CDR2 FQGNSA. This CDR3 is built from 19 residues. CDR3 coding DNA: TGTGCCAGCAGCCCACGAACCCTACTAGCGGGAGGGTCCACAGATACGCAGTATTTT. Its translation is CASSPRTLLAGGSTDTQYF.

The sample holds a few counts of this clonotype. This chain links TRBV4-2 with TRBJ2-1; TRBD2 aligns across 10 bases. V was clipped by 0 bases and J by 0 bases; unmatched bases: 11. Germline V gene sequence: CDR1 LGHNA, CDR2 YNFKEQ. This CDR3 spans 20 amino acids. CDR3 bases: TGTGCCAGCAGCCAAGAAGGGAGACTAGCGGGTGGGGGCTCCTACAATGAGCAGTTCTTC. This sequence encodes CASSQEGRLAGGGSYNEQFF.

V gene TRBV29-1 combines with J gene TRBJ2-1, with 12 bases identical to TRBD2. Per germline, CDR1 SQVTM and CDR2 ANQGSEA. Germline trimming cut 2 bases from V and 4 bases from J; bases unmatched to any gene: 3. This CDR3 comprises 15 residues. The CDR3 region is CSVEPSGRVYNEQFF. CDR3 coding DNA: TGCAGCGTTGAACCTAGCGGGAGGGTATACAATGAGCAGTTCTTC.

Only a few counts were recorded for this clonotype. The chain carries TRBV6-1 and TRBJ1-3; TRBD1 might be the D (5 bases). With 4 bases removed from V and 0 bases from J, the gap between germline ends came to 10 bases. The CDR3 is 15 residues long. The germline V gene has CDR1 MNHNS and CDR2 SASEGT. This chain's CDR3 is CASSGQGDSGNTIYF. In nucleotides, the CDR3 is TGTGCCAGCAGTGGGCAGGGCGACTCTGGAAACACCATATATTTT.

The chain links TRBV7-8 to TRBJ2-3; 9 nucleotides line up with TRBD2. With V trimmed by 2 bases and J by 1 base, 4 bases remained unmatched. CDR3 length: 16 amino acids. Germline loops: CDR1 SGHVS, CDR2 FQNEAQ. The chain's CDR3 is CASSLFASGGTDTQYF. DNA of the CDR3: TGTGCCAGCAGCTTATTCGCTAGCGGGGGCACAGATACGCAGTATTTT.

This clonotype appeared many times. The V call is TRBV6-2 or TRBV6-3, the J call TRBJ2-7; 7 bases are shared with TRBD1. Trimming took 6 bases from V and 6 from J; bases not matched to a gene: 14. Germline lookup yields CDR1 MNHEY and CDR2 SVGEGT. The CDR3 runs 15 residues. The CDR3 reads CASSPGSAGGPEQYF. The CDR3 nucleotides are TGTGCCAGCAGCCCCGGGTCGGCAGGGGGACCCGAGCAGTACTTC.

The chain employs TRBV12-3 or TRBV12-4 and TRBJ1-1; no reliable D call. V gave up 6 bases and J gave up 5 bases, with 13 bases separating them. This CDR3 spans 13 amino acids. In nucleotides, the CDR3 is TGTGCCAGCAGCGGCGTTTTAGTAACTGAAGCTTTCTTT. It codes for CASSGVLVTEAFF.

This chain links TRBV12-3 or TRBV12-4 with TRBJ2-3; 7 nucleotides line up with TRBD1. This CDR3 has 14 residues. The J segment lost 1 base and the V segment lost 8 bases, leaving 6 bases of the junction unmatched. The CDR3 nucleotides are TGTGCCAGCCACCAAGGGGGCCGCACAGATACGCAGTATTTT. This gives the protein CASHQGGRTDTQYF.

This chain connects TRBV12-3 or TRBV12-4 to TRBJ2-5, with D unresolved. V was cut by 7 bases and J by 5 bases, with 11 bases left in between. CDR3 length equals 12 residues. This CDR3 is CASKLIGETQYF. In nucleotides, the CDR3 is TGTGCCAGCAAACTCATAGGGGAGACCCAGTACTTC.

This clonotype was seen a handful of times. The V gene is TRBV6-2 or TRBV6-3, the J gene TRBJ2-7; 7 bases are shared with TRBD1. The CDR3 is 15 residues long. V dropped 0 bases and J dropped 2; count of bases not matched to a gene: 4. From germline, CDR1 is MNHEY and CDR2 SVGEGT. CDR3 residues: CASSYSTGSPYEQYF. Here the CDR3 DNA reads TGTGCCAGCAGTTACTCGACAGGGAGCCCCTACGAGCAGTACTTC.

The rearrangement joins TRBV12-3 or TRBV12-4 to TRBJ2-7, with 7 bases aligning to TRBD1. This CDR3 contains 16 residues. The ends lost 5 bases at V and 2 bases at J; junction bases unmatched: 12. The CDR3 loop is CASSRVGNRGTYEQYF. The CDR3 DNA reads as TGTGCCAGCAGTCGTGTAGGAAACAGGGGAACCTACGAGCAGTACTTC.

This clonotype has a count of ten or more. The chain combines TRBV29-1 with TRBJ1-2; D might be TRBD1 (5 bases). The CDR3 sequence is 12 residues long. CDR1 SQVTM and CDR2 ANQGSEA come from the germline V gene. The ends were cut back, 4 bases at V and 6 bases at J, with 12 bases in the middle. Here the CDR3 reads CSVVQGGDGYTF. For the CDR3, the DNA is TGCAGCGTTGTTCAGGGTGGTGATGGCTACACCTTC.

This clonotype was seen a handful of times. The rearrangement links TRBV12-3 or TRBV12-4 to TRBJ2-2; D call uncertain. CDR3 length equals 14 residues. V lost 6 bases to trimming and J lost 2 bases, with 10 bases between them. The CDR3 DNA sequence: TGTGCCAGCAGCGTTAGCCTCAACACCGGGGAGCTGTTTTTT. This encodes CASSVSLNTGELFF.

For this clonotype: The junction departs from the called germline gene at one end, perhaps through a read error. This chain uses TRBV4-1 with TRBJ2-5; D may be TRBD2 (6 bases). CDR3 length: 17 amino acids. Germline V gene data show CDR1 as MGHRA and CDR2 as YSYEKL. The CDR3 DNA reads as TGTGCCAGCGGCCTCGGGGTCCGGGACGGGACTCAAGAGACCCAGTACTTC. This encodes CASGLGVRDGTQETQYF.

The rearrangement joins TRBV3-1 to TRBJ1-3; D is ambiguous. The germline gives CDR1 LGHDT, CDR2 YNNKEL (reference sequence). V was clipped by 8 bases and J by 0 bases, with 11 bases between them. The CDR3 totals 14 residues. The CDR3 sequence is CASSRTASGNTIYF. Here the CDR3 DNA reads TGTGCCAGCTCCCGAACGGCCTCTGGAAACACCATATATTTT. Drawing the rest from reference TRBV3-1 and TRBJ1-3, the complete variable domain is DTAVSQTPKYLVTQMGNDKSIKCEQNLGHDTMYWYKQDSKKFLKIMFSYNNKELIINETVPNRFSPKSPDKAHLNLHINSLELGDSAVYFCASSRTASGNTIYFGEGSWLTVV.

The CDR3 is CATSEWRDGTQYF. Here the CDR3 DNA reads TGTGCCACCAGTGAATGGCGGGACGGGACCCAGTACTTC. The J gene is TRBJ2-5, the V gene TRBV24-1, with D possibly matching TRBD2 (6 bases). The germline V gene encodes CDR1 KGHDR and CDR2 SFDVKD. This CDR3 has 13 residues. V lost 4 bases to trimming and J lost 7 bases, with 12 bases between them.

This clonotype was picked up a small number of times. The CDR3 nucleotides are TGCGCCAGCAAGGGGACCCGTGTCTCCTACAATGAGCAGTTCTTC. Its translation: CASKGTRVSYNEQFF. J is TRBJ2-1 and V is TRBV5-1; D may correspond to TRBD1 or TRBD2 (5 bases each). Trimming cost V 6 bases and J 0 bases, with 13 bases left between them. In germline, CDR1 is SGHRS, CDR2 YFSETQ. The CDR3 has 15 residues. Full variable domain (missing parts from reference TRBV5-1 and TRBJ2-1): KAGVTQTPRYLIKTRGQQVTLSCSPISGHRSVSWYQQTPGQGLQFLFEYFSETQRNKGNFPGRFSGRQFSNSRSEMNVSTLELGDSALYLCASKGTRVSYNEQFFGPGTRLTVL.

This clonotype was observed a handful of times. The chain couples TRBV6-2 or TRBV6-3 to TRBJ2-4; 7 nucleotides align to TRBD1. Trimming at V came to 0 bases and at J to 3 bases, leaving 8 bases not matched to a gene. The germline V gene encodes CDR1 MNHEY and CDR2 SVGEGT. The CDR3 has 17 residues. The CDR3 loop is CASSYSGTGAVKNIQYF. CDR3 coding DNA: TGTGCCAGCAGTTACTCCGGCACAGGGGCGGTCAAAAACATTCAGTACTTC.

This chain joins TRBV29-1 and TRBJ1-6; D gene unclear. The CDR3 runs to 13 residues. Germline V CDR1 and CDR2: SQVTM, ANQGSEA. Trimming stripped 1 base from V and 9 bases from J, with 10 bases between. CDR3: CSVEVLGSSPLHF. The DNA of the CDR3 is TGCAGCGTTGAAGTCCTCGGTAGTTCACCCCTCCACTTT.

Many counts were recorded for this clonotype. This chain uses TRBV25-1 with TRBJ1-2; D might be TRBD1 (6 bases). Trimming shortened V by 7 bases and J by 0 bases, and 9 bases separated the two germline ends. The germline CDR1 and CDR2 sequences are MGHDK and SYGVNS. CDR3 size: 13 residues. The CDR3 bases are TGTGCCAGCACACAGGGCCCTAACTATGGCTACACCTTC. It codes for CASTQGPNYGYTF.

The V gene is TRBV28, the J gene TRBJ2-7; possible D gene TRBD2, 6 bases. V lost 0 bases, J lost 0 bases, and 12 bases lay in between. The CDR3 covers 16 residues. Germline CDR1 MDHEN, CDR2 SYDVKM. The CDR3: CASSLWRTTSSYEQYF. The CDR3 DNA is TGTGCCAGCAGTTTATGGCGGACTACCAGCTCCTACGAGCAGTACTTC.

V is TRBV10-3 and J is TRBJ2-1; TRBD2 aligns across 9 bases. V lost 4 bases and J lost 4; bases outside the gene matches: 14. The CDR3 spans 18 residues. From germline, CDR1 is ENHRY and CDR2 SYGVKD. CDR3 DNA sequence: TGTGCCATCAGTGGTTCCGGGACTAGCCCCGGGAGGTACAATGAGCAGTTCTTC. Translated: CAISGSGTSPGRYNEQFF.

This clonotype was seen at least ten times. This chain uses TRBV7-3 with TRBJ1-6, with 10 bases that match TRBD1. Per germline, CDR1 SGHTA and CDR2 FQGTGA. This CDR3 comprises 14 residues. J gave up 11 bases and V 3 bases, and 4 bases lay outside the gene matches. The CDR3 nucleotides read TGTGCCAGCAGCTTCCAGGGACAGGGGACACCCCTCCACTTT. Encoded protein: CASSFQGQGTPLHF.

This clonotype has at least ten counts. The chain carries TRBV6-5 and TRBJ2-7; 11 bases line up with TRBD1. The CDR3 runs 15 residues. Germline assignment: CDR1 MNHEY and CDR2 SVGAGI. The V segment lost 4 bases and the J segment 2 bases; nucleotides outside the gene matches: 4. The CDR3 DNA reads TGTGCCAGCAGTTCCCCGGGACAGGGGGCCTACGAGCAGTACTTC. Translated, it gives CASSSPGQGAYEQYF.

This clonotype was detected only a few times. One end of the junction varies from germline; a read error may be responsible. The chain is built from TRBV29-1 and TRBJ1-4; D gene uncertain. CDR3 length equals 13 residues. Per the germline V gene, CDR1 is SQVTM and CDR2 is ANQGSEA. Here the CDR3 DNA reads TGCAGCGTGGAAGATGCCTATAATGAAAAACTGTTTTTT. Translated, it gives CSVEDAYNEKLFF. The full variable domain, with the rest looked up from reference TRBV29-1 and TRBJ1-4, is SAVISQKPSRDICQRGTSLTIQCQVDSQVTMMFWYRQQPGQSLTLIATANQGSEATYESGFVIDKFPISRPNLTFSTLTVSNMSPEDSSIYLCSVEDAYNEKLFFGSGTQLSVL.

The rearrangement links TRBV10-3 to TRBJ2-1, with D hard to call. From germline, CDR1 is ENHRY and CDR2 SYGVKD. The V and J ends lost 6 bases and 0 bases respectively, with 12 bases between them. The CDR3 totals 15 residues. CDR3 sequence: CAISPSASSYNEQFF. CDR3 coding DNA: TGTGCCATCAGCCCAAGCGCGAGCTCCTACAATGAGCAGTTCTTC.

At least ten counts were recorded for this clonotype. The rearrangement links TRBV7-2 to TRBJ2-7; maybe TRBD2 (5 bases). V gave up 7 bases and J gave up 1 base, with 11 bases separating them. The CDR3 runs to 13 residues. Germline-derived CDR1 and CDR2 are SGHTA and FQGNSA. CDR3 sequence reads: CASIDAGSYEQYF. The CDR3 nucleotides are TGTGCCAGCATAGATGCGGGTTCCTACGAGCAGTACTTC.